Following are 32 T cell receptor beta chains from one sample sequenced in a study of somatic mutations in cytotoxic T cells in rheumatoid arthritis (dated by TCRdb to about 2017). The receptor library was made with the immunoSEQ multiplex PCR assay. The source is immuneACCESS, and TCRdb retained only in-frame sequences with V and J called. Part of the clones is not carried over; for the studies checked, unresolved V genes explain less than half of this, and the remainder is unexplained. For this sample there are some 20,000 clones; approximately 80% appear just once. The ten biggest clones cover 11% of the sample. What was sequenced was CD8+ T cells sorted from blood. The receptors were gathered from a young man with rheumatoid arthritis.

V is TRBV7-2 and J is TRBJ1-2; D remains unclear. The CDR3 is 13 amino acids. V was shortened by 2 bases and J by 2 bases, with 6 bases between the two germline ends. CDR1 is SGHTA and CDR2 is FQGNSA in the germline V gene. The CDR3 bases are TGTGCCAGCAGCTTACCCGGGAACTATGGCTACACCTTC. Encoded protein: CASSLPGNYGYTF. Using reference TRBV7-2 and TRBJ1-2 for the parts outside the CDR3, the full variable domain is GAGVSQSPSNKVTEKGKDVELRCDPISGHTALYWYRQSLGQGLEFLIYFQGNSAPDKSGLPSDRFSAERTGGSVSTLTIQRTQQEDSAVYLCASSLPGNYGYTFGSGTRLTVV.

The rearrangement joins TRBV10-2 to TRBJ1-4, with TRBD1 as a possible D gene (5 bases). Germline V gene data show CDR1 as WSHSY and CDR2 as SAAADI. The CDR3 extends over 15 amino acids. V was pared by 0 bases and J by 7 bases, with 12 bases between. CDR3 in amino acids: CASSESGRESEKLFF. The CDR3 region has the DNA TGCGCCAGCAGTGAGTCAGGCAGGGAGAGTGAAAAACTGTTTTTT.

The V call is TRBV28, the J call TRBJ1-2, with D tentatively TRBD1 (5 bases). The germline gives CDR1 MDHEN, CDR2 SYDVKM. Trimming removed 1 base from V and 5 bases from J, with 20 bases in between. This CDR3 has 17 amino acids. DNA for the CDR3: TGTGCCAGCAGTTTATCGGTCAGGGAACCTTGGGGGTATGGCTACACCTTC. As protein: CASSLSVREPWGYGYTF.

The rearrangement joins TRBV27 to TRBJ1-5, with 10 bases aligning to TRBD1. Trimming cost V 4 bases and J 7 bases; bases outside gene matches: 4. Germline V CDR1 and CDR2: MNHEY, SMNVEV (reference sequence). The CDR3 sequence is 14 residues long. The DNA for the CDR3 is TGTGCCAGCAGTTATGGACAGGGGGAGCAGCCCCAGCATTTT. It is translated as CASSYGQGEQPQHF.

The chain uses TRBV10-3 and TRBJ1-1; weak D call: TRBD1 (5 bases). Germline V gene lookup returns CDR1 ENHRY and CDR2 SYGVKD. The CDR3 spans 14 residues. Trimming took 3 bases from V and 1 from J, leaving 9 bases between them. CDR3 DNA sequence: TGTGCCATCAGTGAAAGCAGGGAGAACACTGAAGCTTTCTTT. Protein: CAISESRENTEAFF.

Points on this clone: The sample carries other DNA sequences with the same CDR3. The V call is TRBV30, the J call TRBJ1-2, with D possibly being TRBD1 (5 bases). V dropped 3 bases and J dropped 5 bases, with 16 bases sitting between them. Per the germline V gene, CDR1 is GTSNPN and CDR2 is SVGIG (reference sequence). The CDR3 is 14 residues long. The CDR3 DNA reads TGTGCCTGGAGCTTCCGGGACGGACTTTATGGCTACACCTTC. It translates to CAWSFRDGLYGYTF.

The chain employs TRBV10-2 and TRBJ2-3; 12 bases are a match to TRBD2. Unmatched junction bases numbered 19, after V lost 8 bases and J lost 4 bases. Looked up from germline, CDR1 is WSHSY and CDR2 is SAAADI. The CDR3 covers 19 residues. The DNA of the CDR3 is TGCGCCAGCGGGTTGCCCACCCTATCTAGCGGGGGGGCCTCAGATACGCAGTATTTT. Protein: CASGLPTLSSGGASDTQYF.

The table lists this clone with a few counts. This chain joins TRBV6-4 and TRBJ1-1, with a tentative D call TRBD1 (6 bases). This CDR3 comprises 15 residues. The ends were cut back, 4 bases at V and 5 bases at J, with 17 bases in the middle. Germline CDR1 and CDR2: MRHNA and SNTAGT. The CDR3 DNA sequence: TGTGCCAGCAGTGCGTCCGAAGGGGGGGGTACTGAAGCTTTCTTT. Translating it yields CASSASEGGGTEAFF.

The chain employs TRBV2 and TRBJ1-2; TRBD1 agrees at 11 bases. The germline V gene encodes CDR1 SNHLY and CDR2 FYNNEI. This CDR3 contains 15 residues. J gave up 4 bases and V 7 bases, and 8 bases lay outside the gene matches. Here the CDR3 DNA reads TGTGCCAGCAACTCCGGGACAGGGGGACCCTATGGCTACACCTTC. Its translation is CASNSGTGGPYGYTF.

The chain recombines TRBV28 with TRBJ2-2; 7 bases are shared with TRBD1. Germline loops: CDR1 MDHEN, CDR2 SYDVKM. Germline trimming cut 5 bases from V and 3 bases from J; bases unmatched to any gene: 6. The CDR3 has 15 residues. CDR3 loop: CASSPGDRDTGELFF. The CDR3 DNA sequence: TGTGCCAGCAGTCCCGGGGACAGAGACACCGGGGAGCTGTTTTTT.

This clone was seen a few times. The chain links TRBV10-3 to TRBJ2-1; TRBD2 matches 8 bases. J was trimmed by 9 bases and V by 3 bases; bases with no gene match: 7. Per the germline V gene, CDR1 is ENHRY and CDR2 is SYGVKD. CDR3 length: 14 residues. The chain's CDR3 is CAISDTGGPSEQFF. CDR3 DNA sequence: TGTGCCATCAGTGACACGGGGGGGCCGAGTGAGCAGTTCTTC.

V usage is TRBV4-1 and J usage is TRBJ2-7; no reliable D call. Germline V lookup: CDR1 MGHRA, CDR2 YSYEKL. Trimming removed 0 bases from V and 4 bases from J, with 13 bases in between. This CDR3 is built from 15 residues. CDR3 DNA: TGCGCCAGCAGCCAAGAACCGGTGTCAGAGTACGAGCAGTACTTC. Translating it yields CASSQEPVSEYEQYF.

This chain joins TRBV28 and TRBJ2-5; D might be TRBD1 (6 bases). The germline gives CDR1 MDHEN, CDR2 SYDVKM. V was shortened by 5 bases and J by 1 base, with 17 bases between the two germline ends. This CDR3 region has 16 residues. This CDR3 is CASSPGWGQSQETQYF. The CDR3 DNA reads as TGTGCCAGCAGTCCCGGCTGGGGGCAGTCCCAAGAGACCCAGTACTTC. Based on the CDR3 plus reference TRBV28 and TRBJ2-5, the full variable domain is DVKVTQSSRYLVKRTGEKVFLECVQDMDHENMFWYRQDPGLGLRLIYFSYDVKMKEKGDIPEGYSVSREKKERFSLILESASTNQTSMYLCASSPGWGQSQETQYFGPGTRLLVL.

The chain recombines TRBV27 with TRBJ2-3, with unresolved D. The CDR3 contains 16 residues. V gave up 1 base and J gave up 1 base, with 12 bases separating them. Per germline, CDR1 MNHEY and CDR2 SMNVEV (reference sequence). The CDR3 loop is CASSLLGLWGTDTQYF. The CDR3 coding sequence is TGTGCCAGCAGTTTATTGGGATTATGGGGCACAGATACGCAGTATTTT.

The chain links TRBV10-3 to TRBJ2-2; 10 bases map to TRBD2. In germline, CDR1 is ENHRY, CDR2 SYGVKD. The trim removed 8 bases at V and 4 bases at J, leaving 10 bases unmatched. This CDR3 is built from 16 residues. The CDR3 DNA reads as TGTGCCATCGGAGACAGCGGGGGGGCGGGCACCGGGGAGCTGTTTTTT. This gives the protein CAIGDSGGAGTGELFF.

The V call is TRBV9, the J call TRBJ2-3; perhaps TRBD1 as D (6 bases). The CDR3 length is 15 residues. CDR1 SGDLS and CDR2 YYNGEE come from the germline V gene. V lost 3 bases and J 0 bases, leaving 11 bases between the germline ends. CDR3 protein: CASSAEGESTDTQYF. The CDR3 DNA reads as TGTGCCAGCAGCGCCGAGGGGGAGAGCACAGATACGCAGTATTTT. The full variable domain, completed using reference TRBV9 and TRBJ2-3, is DSGVTQTPKHLITATGQRVTLRCSPRSGDLSVYWYQQSLDQGLQFLIQYYNGEERAKGNILERFSAQQFPDLHSELNLSSLELGDSALYFCASSAEGESTDTQYFGPGTRLTVL.

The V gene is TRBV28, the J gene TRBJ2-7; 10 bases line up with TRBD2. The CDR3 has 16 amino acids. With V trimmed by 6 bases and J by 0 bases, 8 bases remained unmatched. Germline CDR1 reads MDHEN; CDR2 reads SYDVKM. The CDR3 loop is CASSRYSGGPSYEQYF. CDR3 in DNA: TGTGCCAGCAGCCGATATAGCGGGGGGCCCTCCTACGAGCAGTACTTC.

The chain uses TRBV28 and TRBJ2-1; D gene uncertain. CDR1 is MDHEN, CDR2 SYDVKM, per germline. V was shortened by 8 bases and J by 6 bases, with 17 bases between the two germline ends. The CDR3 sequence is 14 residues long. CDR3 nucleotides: TGTGCCAGCTCCCCGAGCTTAGCACTCAATGAGCAGTTCTTC. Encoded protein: CASSPSLALNEQFF.

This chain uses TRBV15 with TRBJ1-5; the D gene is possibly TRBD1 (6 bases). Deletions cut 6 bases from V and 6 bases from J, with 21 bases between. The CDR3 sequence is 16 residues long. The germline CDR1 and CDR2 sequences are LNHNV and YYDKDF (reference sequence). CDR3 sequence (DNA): TGTGCCACCAGTAATCCCGGGGGGGGGCTTGGTCAGCCCCAGCATTTT. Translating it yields CATSNPGGGLGQPQHF.

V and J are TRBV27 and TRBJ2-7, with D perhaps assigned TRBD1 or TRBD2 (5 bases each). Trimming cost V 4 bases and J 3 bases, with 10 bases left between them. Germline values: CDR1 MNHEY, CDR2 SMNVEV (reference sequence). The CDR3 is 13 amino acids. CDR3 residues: CASSYVGDYEQYF. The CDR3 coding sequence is TGTGCCAGCAGTTATGTGGGGGACTACGAGCAGTACTTC.

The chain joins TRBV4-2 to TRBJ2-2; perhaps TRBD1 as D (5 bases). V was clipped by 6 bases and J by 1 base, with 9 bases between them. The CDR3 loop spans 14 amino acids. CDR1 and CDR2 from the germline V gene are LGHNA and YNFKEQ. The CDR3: CASRGVLNTGELFF. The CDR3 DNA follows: TGTGCCAGCAGAGGGGTGCTGAACACCGGGGAGCTGTTTTTT.

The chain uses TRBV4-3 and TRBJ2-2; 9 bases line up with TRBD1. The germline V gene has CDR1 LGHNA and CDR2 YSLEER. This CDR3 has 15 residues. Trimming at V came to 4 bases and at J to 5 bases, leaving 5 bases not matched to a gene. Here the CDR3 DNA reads TGCGCCAGCAGCCTAGGACAGGGGTTGACCGGGGAGCTGTTTTTT. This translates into CASSLGQGLTGELFF.

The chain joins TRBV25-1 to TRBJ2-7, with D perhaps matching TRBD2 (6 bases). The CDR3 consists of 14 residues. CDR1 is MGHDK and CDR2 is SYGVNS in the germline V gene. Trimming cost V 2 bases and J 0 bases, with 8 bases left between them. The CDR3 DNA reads TGTGCCAGCAGTGAACTCGGGAGCTCCTACGAGCAGTACTTC. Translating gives CASSELGSSYEQYF.

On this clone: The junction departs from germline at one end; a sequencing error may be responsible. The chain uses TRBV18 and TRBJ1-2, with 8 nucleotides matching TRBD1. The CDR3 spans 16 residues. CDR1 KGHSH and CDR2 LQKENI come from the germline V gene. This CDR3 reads CASSGSLGQVPYGYAF. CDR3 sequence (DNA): TGTGCCAGCTCAGGTAGTCTGGGACAGGTGCCCTATGGCTACGCCTTC.

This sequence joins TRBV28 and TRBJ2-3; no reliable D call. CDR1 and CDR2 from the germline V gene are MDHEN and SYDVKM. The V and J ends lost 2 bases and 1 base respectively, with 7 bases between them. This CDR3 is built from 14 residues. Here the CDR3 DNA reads TGTGCCAGCAGTTTACAACAACGCACAGATACGCAGTATTTT. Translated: CASSLQQRTDTQYF.

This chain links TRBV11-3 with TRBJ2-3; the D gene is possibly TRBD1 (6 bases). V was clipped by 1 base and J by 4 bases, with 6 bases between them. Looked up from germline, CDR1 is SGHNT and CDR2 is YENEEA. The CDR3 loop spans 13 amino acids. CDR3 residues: CASSLGTADTQYF. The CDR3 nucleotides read TGTGCCAGCAGCTTAGGGACAGCAGATACGCAGTATTTT.

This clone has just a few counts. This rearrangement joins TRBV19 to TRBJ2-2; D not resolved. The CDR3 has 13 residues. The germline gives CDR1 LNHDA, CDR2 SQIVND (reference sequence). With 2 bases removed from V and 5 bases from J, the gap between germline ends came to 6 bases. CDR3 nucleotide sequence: TGTGCCAGTAGTATAATGGGGACCGGGGAGCTGTTTTTT. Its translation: CASSIMGTGELFF.

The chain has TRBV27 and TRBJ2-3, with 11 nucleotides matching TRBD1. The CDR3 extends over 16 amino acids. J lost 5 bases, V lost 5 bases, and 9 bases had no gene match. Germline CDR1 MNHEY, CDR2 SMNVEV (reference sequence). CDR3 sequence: CASSPRTGGIGDTQYF. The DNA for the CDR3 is TGTGCCAGCAGTCCCCGGACAGGGGGCATAGGAGATACGCAGTATTTT.

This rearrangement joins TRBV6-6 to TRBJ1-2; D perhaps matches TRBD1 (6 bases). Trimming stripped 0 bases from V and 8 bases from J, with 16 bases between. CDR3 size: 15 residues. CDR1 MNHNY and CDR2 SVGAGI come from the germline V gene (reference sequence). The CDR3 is CASSYSEQGEGGYTF. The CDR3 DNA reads TGTGCCAGCAGTTACTCGGAACAGGGCGAGGGAGGCTACACCTTC.

The CDR3 DNA is TGTGCCAGCAGTCCTTTCGGGATCTCCTACGAGCAGTACTTC. Amino acid sequence: CASSPFGISYEQYF. V gene TRBV6-4 combines with J gene TRBJ2-7, with D perhaps matching TRBD2 (5 bases). CDR1 MRHNA and CDR2 SNTAGT come from the germline V gene. The CDR3 covers 14 residues. The V and J ends lost 5 bases and 0 bases respectively, with 11 bases between them.

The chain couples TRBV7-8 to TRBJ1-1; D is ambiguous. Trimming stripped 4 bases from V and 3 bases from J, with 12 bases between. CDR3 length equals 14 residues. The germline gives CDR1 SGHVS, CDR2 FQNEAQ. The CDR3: CASSSLEVDTEAFF. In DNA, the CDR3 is TGTGCCAGCAGCTCCCTAGAGGTGGACACTGAAGCTTTCTTT.

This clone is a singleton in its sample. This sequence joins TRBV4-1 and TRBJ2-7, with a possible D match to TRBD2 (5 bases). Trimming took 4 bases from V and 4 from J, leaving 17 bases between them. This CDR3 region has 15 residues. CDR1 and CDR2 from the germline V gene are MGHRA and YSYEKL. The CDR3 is CASSPWARDEYEQYF. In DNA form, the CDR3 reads TGCGCCAGCAGCCCGTGGGCACGGGATGAGTACGAGCAGTACTTC.